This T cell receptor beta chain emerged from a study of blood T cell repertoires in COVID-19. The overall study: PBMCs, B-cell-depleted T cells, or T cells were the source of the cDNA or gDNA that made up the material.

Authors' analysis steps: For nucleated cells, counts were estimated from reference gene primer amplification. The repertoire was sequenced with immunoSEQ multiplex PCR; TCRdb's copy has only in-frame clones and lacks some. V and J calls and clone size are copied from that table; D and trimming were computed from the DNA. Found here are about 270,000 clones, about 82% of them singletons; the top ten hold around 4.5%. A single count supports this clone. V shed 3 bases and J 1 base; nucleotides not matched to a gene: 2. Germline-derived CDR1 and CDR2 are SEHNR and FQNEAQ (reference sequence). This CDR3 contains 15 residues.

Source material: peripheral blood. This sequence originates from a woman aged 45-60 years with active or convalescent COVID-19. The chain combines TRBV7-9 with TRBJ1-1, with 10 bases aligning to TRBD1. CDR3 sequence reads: CASSFWDRGNTEAFF. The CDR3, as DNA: TGTGCCAGCAGCTTCTGGGACAGGGGGAACACTGAAGCTTTCTTT.